A selection of T cell receptor beta chains follows, all from one sample in a study of T cell repertoires in cytomegalovirus infection. TCRdb re-called the reads through MiXCR, storing one row per CDR3 protein. The table lists 200,000 or so distinct CDR3 sequences, approximately 20% of them singletons. Sequencing used PBMCs. The receptors were sampled from a human donor in good health (CMV status not recorded). Some clones in this sample may be carry-over from other donors' samples. The CDR3 runs from the conserved cysteine through the conserved F or W. Each record gives: J gene, clone size, D gene, V gene, CDR3 DNA, CDR3 protein. D genes are given only for firm matches. Clone size is given for some rows only: seen once, a few or many times, or a class if the clone is expanded.

J: TRBJ2-5
size: NA
D: TRBD2
V: TRBV5-1
DNA: TGCGCCAGCAGCAGACTAGCGGGAGAGGGGGAGACCCAGTACTTC
CDR3: CASSRLAGEGETQYF

J: TRBJ2-3
size: many
D: NA
V: TRBV6-2/TRBV6-3
DNA: TGTGCCAGCAGTTACTTTCCTACCGGCACAGATACGCAGTATTTT
CDR3: CASSYFPTGTDTQYF

J: TRBJ2-4
size: many
D: NA
V: TRBV12-3/TRBV12-4
DNA: TGTGCCAGCTCCGAGGGAGGTACCTCAAACATTCAGTACTTC
CDR3: CASSEGGTSNIQYF

J: TRBJ2-7
size: NA
D: TRBD2
V: TRBV28
DNA: TGTGCCAGCAGTTTACTAGCGGGCAGCAATGAGCAGTACTTC
CDR3: CASSLLAGSNEQYF

J: TRBJ1-3
size: NA
D: NA
V: TRBV28
DNA: TGTGCCAGCAGTTTAGGGGGGTCGAGCTCTGGAAACACCATATATTTT
CDR3: CASSLGGSSSGNTIYF

J: TRBJ2-2
size: many
D: NA
V: TRBV28
DNA: TGTGCCAGCAGTTTAGGGGATAGTGTGACCGGGGAGCTGTTTTTT
CDR3: CASSLGDSVTGELFF

J: TRBJ1-1
size: NA
D: NA
V: TRBV3-1
DNA: TGTGCCAGCAGCCGAGGGGCGGTCCTGAACACTGAAGCTTTCTTT
CDR3: CASSRGAVLNTEAFF

J: TRBJ2-1
size: many
D: TRBD1
V: TRBV19
DNA: TGTGCCAGTAGTAACCCGGGACAGGCCTACAATGAGCAGTTCTTC
CDR3: CASSNPGQAYNEQFF

J: TRBJ1-1
size: few
D: TRBD1
V: TRBV5-4
DNA: TGTGCCAGCAGCCTAGCCCCGGGGGACAGGAACACTGAAGCTTTCTTT
CDR3: CASSLAPGDRNTEAFF

J: TRBJ1-1
size: many
D: NA
V: TRBV7-3
DNA: TGTGCCAGCAGCTTACGACGTAACACTGAAGCTTTCTTT
CDR3: CASSLRRNTEAFF

J: TRBJ1-4
size: NA
D: NA
V: TRBV5-1
DNA: TGCGCCAGCCGGAAAACAGGCGCAACTAATGAAAAACTGTTTTTT
CDR3: CASRKTGATNEKLFF

J: TRBJ2-7
size: many
D: NA
V: TRBV12-3/TRBV12-4
DNA: TGTGCCAGCACCGGGGACGATCACCCTGGCGAGCAGTACTTC
CDR3: CASTGDDHPGEQYF

J: TRBJ2-5
size: few
D: TRBD2
V: TRBV7-9
DNA: TGTGCCAGCAGCGATAGCGGGAGCAGTGAGACCCAGTACTTC
CDR3: CASSDSGSSETQYF

J: TRBJ1-1
size: NA
D: NA
V: TRBV6-2/TRBV6-3
DNA: TGTGCCAGCAGTGGAAGTAGACTATTGAACACTGAAGCTTTCTTT
CDR3: CASSGSRLLNTEAFF

J: TRBJ2-2
size: NA
D: TRBD2
V: TRBV5-4
DNA: TGTGCCAGCAGCCGGGGACTAGTAAACACCGGGGAGCTGTTTTTT
CDR3: CASSRGLVNTGELFF

J: TRBJ2-1
size: few
D: TRBD1
V: TRBV7-2
DNA: TGTGCCAGCAGCCGGGACAGGGCTAACAATGAGCAGTTCTTC
CDR3: CASSRDRANNEQFF

J: TRBJ2-3
size: NA
D: NA
V: TRBV19
DNA: TGTGCCAGTAGCCCTGGGGGGGCCGGTTCAGATACGCAGTATTTT
CDR3: CASSPGGAGSDTQYF

J: TRBJ2-3
size: many
D: TRBD2
V: TRBV7-8
DNA: TGTGCCAGCAGCTTATATCACTCCAGGCGGGAGCGGCCAGATACGCAGTATTTT
CDR3: CASSLYHSRRERPDTQYF

J: TRBJ2-5
size: few
D: NA
V: TRBV7-8
DNA: TGTGCCAGCAGCTTTACAGGGACGACCCAAGAGACCCAGTACTTC
CDR3: CASSFTGTTQETQYF

J: TRBJ1-5
size: few
D: NA
V: TRBV19
DNA: TGTGCCAGTACCGGGACGGTTAATCAGCCCCAGCATTTT
CDR3: CASTGTVNQPQHF

J: TRBJ1-1
size: NA
D: NA
V: TRBV5-1
DNA: TGCGCCAGCAACCCAAATACGGCGAACACTGAAGCTTTCTTT
CDR3: CASNPNTANTEAFF

J: TRBJ2-7
size: NA
D: TRBD1
V: TRBV28
DNA: TGTGCCAGCACTTTAGCACAGGGGACCTCCTACGAGCAGTACTTC
CDR3: CASTLAQGTSYEQYF

J: TRBJ1-2
size: NA
D: TRBD1
V: TRBV14
DNA: TGTGCCAGCAGCCCGGACAGGGCCATCTACACCTTC
CDR3: CASSPDRAIYTF

J: TRBJ2-2
size: few
D: TRBD1
V: TRBV6-5
DNA: TGTGCCAGCAGCACGAACCGACCGGGACAGCTTAACACCGGGGAGCTGTTTTTT
CDR3: CASSTNRPGQLNTGELFF

J: TRBJ1-1
size: many
D: NA
V: TRBV12-3/TRBV12-4
DNA: TGTGCCAGCAGCTTAGCCAGGAACACTGAAGCTTTCTTT
CDR3: CASSLARNTEAFF

J: TRBJ2-3
size: many
D: TRBD2
V: TRBV7-2
DNA: TGTGCCAGCAGTCTGACTAGCGGGACCCCCACAGATACGCAGTATTTT
CDR3: CASSLTSGTPTDTQYF

J: TRBJ2-5
size: many
D: TRBD2
V: TRBV12-3/TRBV12-4
DNA: TGTGCCAGCAGTTCGGCGACTAGCGAAGAGACCCAGTACTTC
CDR3: CASSSATSEETQYF

J: TRBJ2-7
size: NA
D: NA
V: TRBV4-1
DNA: TGCGCCAGCAGCCTAAACGTCCGCTCCTACGAGCAGTACTTC
CDR3: CASSLNVRSYEQYF

J: TRBJ2-1
size: few
D: NA
V: TRBV19
DNA: TGTGCCAGTAGTATTAGTATCGGGGTGCAGTTCTTC
CDR3: CASSISIGVQFF

J: TRBJ2-3
size: few
D: TRBD2
V: TRBV28
DNA: TGTGCCAGCAGTTTATGGGCGGACACTGGGACTACCCTCACAGATACGCAGTATTTT
CDR3: CASSLWADTGTTLTDTQYF

J: TRBJ1-1
size: NA
D: NA
V: TRBV5-1
DNA: TGCGCCAGCAGCTTGTCGGGCCAGAACACTGAAGCTTTCTTT
CDR3: CASSLSGQNTEAFF

J: TRBJ1-1
size: many
D: NA
V: TRBV11-2
DNA: TGTGCCAGCAGCTTAGTTGGTTGGCGATCACCCACTGAAGCTTTCTTT
CDR3: CASSLVGWRSPTEAFF

J: TRBJ2-1
size: NA
D: TRBD1
V: TRBV4-1
DNA: TGCGCCAGCAGCCAGGCGGACAGGGGGCGCAATGAGCAGTTCTTC
CDR3: CASSQADRGRNEQFF

J: TRBJ2-1
size: NA
D: NA
V: TRBV15
DNA: TGTGCCACCAGCAGAGAACGCAATGAGCAGTTCTTC
CDR3: CATSRERNEQFF

J: TRBJ2-3
size: few
D: TRBD2
V: TRBV5-6
DNA: TGTGCCAGCAAAGGACTAGCGGGAGTCGAAGATACGCAGTATTTT
CDR3: CASKGLAGVEDTQYF

J: TRBJ2-3
size: few
D: TRBD2
V: TRBV9
DNA: TGTGCCAGCAGCTCACGACTAGCGGGAGGACTCACAGATACGCAGTATTTT
CDR3: CASSSRLAGGLTDTQYF

J: TRBJ2-7
size: few
D: NA
V: TRBV19
DNA: TGTGCCAGTAGTATGGGGCAGAGTAACTACGAGCAGTACTTC
CDR3: CASSMGQSNYEQYF